This note documents a single TCR beta chain sequence. The CDR3 is 15 residues long. Per germline, CDR1 MDHEN and CDR2 SYDVKM. Trimming at V came to 7 bases and at J to 5 bases, leaving 12 bases not matched to a gene. The data stem from a study of OX40 agonist ivuxolimab in advanced cancers. Libraries were prepared by immunoSEQ multiplex PCR; TCRdb keeps only in-frame clonotypes and omits some of them. The sample consists of 65,000 to 85,000 clones, around 87% of them appearing once. The sample was CD4+ or CD8+ T cells sorted from blood, taken in a trial of the OX40 agonist ivuxolimab. The source is an adult with an advanced solid tumor such as melanoma, head and neck, liver or kidney cancer. The rearrangement joins TRBV28 to TRBJ2-5; 8 nucleotides agree with TRBD1. In DNA form, the CDR3 reads TGTGCCAGCACGGGAGAGGGCAGGGGGCCCGAGACCCAGTACTTC. Its translation: CASTGEGRGPETQYF.